One sample yielded the 15 T cell receptor beta chains listed below, sequenced in a study of radiation and T cells in renal cell carcinoma (TCRdb year 2020). The time point label here, explained by the study, means: baseline pretreatment blood. What this sample's treatment or condition label stands for: 15 Gy SBRT to primary tumor, nephrectomy 4 weeks later. Library prep was done by the immunoSEQ multiplex PCR assay. TCRdb limited this immuneACCESS table to in-frame rearrangements with V and J called. A share of clones is missing; checked studies link under half to unresolved V genes, and the rest is unexplained. This sample lists 130,000 to 150,000 clones; approximately 90% were detected once. The ten largest account for approximately 12% of the sample. The sample in question was blood, obtained from a patient whose treatment included radiotherapy and nephrectomy. All receptors derive from a woman between 50 and 59 years old with renal cell carcinoma.

This chain uses TRBV11-2 with TRBJ1-6, with 10 bases identical to TRBD1. The CDR3 loop spans 16 amino acids. With V trimmed by 5 bases and J by 4 bases, 5 bases remained unmatched. CDR1 is SGHAT and CDR2 is FQNNGV in the germline V gene. CDR3 DNA: TGTGCCAGCAGCGCCTTGGACAGGGGGTATAATTCACCCCTCCACTTT. It translates to CASSALDRGYNSPLHF.

V gene TRBV12-5 combines with J gene TRBJ2-5, with D possibly TRBD1 on 5 matching bases. The ends were cut back, 1 base at V and 7 bases at J, with 10 bases in the middle. Germline V gives CDR1 LGHNT, CDR2 FRNRAP. The CDR3 runs 13 residues. CDR3 in amino acids: CASGLDPRGTQYF. DNA for the CDR3: TGTGCTAGTGGTTTGGATCCAAGGGGGACCCAGTACTTC.

The chain couples TRBV5-1 to TRBJ2-3; TRBD2 aligns across 8 bases. V gave up 4 bases and J gave up 0 bases; unmatched junction bases: 10. Germline lookup yields CDR1 SGHRS and CDR2 YFSETQ. This CDR3 comprises 17 residues. The CDR3 coding sequence is TGCGCCAGCAGCCCTCGTCGGGGGGGGGCTAGCACAGATACGCAGTATTTT. It yields the protein CASSPRRGGASTDTQYF.

This sequence joins TRBV20-1 and TRBJ2-5; D ambiguous. The CDR3 has 11 amino acids. Germline CDR1 is DFQATT and CDR2 is SNEGSKA (reference sequence). Between the trimmed V and J ends, which lost 5 bases and 5 bases, there was a span of 9 bases. In DNA form, the CDR3 reads TGCAGTGCTCGTTATCGGGAGACCCAGTACTTC. Its protein is CSARYRETQYF.

This clone appeared a single time. The chain has TRBV30 and TRBJ2-5; 8 bases align to TRBD1. V lost 2 bases, J lost 2 bases, and 13 bases stayed unmatched. The CDR3 has 17 amino acids. Germline values: CDR1 GTSNPN, CDR2 SVGIG (reference sequence). DNA of the CDR3: TGTGCCTGGAGTAGCCCCCGGACAGGGAGGAGGCAAGAGACCCAGTACTTC. Its protein product is CAWSSPRTGRRQETQYF.

V gene TRBV10-3 combines with J gene TRBJ2-5; D is possibly TRBD1 or TRBD2 (5 bases each). The length of the CDR3 is 12 residues. V shed 10 bases and J shed 1 base, with 10 bases lying between them. CDR1 is ENHRY and CDR2 is SYGVKD in the germline V gene. CDR3 in amino acids: CATRDGQETQYF. In nucleotides, the CDR3 is TGTGCCACTCGGGACGGCCAAGAGACCCAGTACTTC.

The rearrangement links TRBV9 to TRBJ1-2, with TRBD1 identical over 10 bases. The germline V gene has CDR1 SGDLS and CDR2 YYNGEE. With 0 bases clipped from V and 2 bases from J, the junction kept 7 bases outside the gene matches. The CDR3 contains 17 residues. The CDR3 coding sequence is TGTGCCAGCAGCGTAGGACGTGGGGACAGGGGAAACTATGGCTACACCTTC. Protein: CASSVGRGDRGNYGYTF.

The chain joins TRBV5-3 to TRBJ2-3; D remains unclear. TRBV5-3 is known as an ORF, though its function is uncertain. Trimming removed 4 bases at V and 0 bases at J, with 0 bases between. The length of the CDR3 is 11 residues. As DNA, the CDR3 is TGTGCCAGAAGCAGCACAGATACGCAGTATTTT. It is translated as CARSSTDTQYF.

The rearrangement uses TRBV9 and TRBJ1-6; D gene unclear. The CDR3 is made up of 18 amino acids. V dropped 3 bases and J dropped 8 bases, with 24 bases sitting between them. CDR1 SGDLS and CDR2 YYNGEE come from the germline V gene. CDR3 in DNA: TGTGCCAGCAGCGGTTGGAAGGAGGCTGGCCCCTGGGATTCACCCCTCCACTTT. Translating gives CASSGWKEAGPWDSPLHF.

V is TRBV5-1 and J is TRBJ1-3; D is perhaps TRBD1 (6 bases). Deletions cut 0 bases from V and 4 bases from J, with 14 bases between. Germline loops: CDR1 SGHRS, CDR2 YFSETQ. This CDR3 is 16 amino acids long. The CDR3 reads CASSLAGAERGNTIYF. In DNA, the CDR3 is TGCGCCAGCAGCTTGGCGGGGGCAGAGCGAGGAAACACCATATATTTT.

The chain carries TRBV18 and TRBJ2-3; the D gene is possibly TRBD2 (6 bases). Deletions cut 3 bases from V and 10 bases from J, with 20 bases between. The CDR3 covers 15 residues. CDR1 KGHSH and CDR2 LQKENI come from the germline V gene. CDR3 DNA sequence: TGTGCCAGCTCACCTTCTCTGGGGACTGGAGGGGCGCAGTATTTT. This encodes CASSPSLGTGGAQYF.

This rearrangement joins TRBV7-2 to TRBJ1-2; D uncertain. From germline, CDR1 is SGHTA and CDR2 FQGNSA. The CDR3 runs to 13 residues. Trimming took 6 bases from V and 6 from J, leaving 14 bases between them. The chain's CDR3 is CASSLYGYDGYTF. The CDR3 coding sequence is TGTGCCAGCAGTCTTTACGGGTATGATGGCTACACCTTC.

The gene calls are TRBV9 and TRBJ2-7; 8 nucleotides align to TRBD1. Trimming took 4 bases from V and 2 from J; bases not matched to a gene: 8. CDR1 is SGDLS and CDR2 is YYNGEE in the germline V gene. The CDR3 has 15 residues. CDR3 in DNA: TGTGCCAGCAGCCCTGGACAGGGTCCCCCCTACGAGCAGTACTTC. Its translation is CASSPGQGPPYEQYF.

The rearrangement uses TRBV6-5 and TRBJ1-3, with D tentatively TRBD1 (5 bases). This CDR3 contains 16 residues. V was pared by 4 bases and J by 3 bases, with 16 bases between. The V gene's germline CDR1 is MNHEY and CDR2 SVGAGI. Here the CDR3 reads CASSWGGGVSGNTIYF. In DNA, the CDR3 is TGTGCCAGCAGTTGGGGCGGGGGGGTCAGTGGAAACACCATATATTTT.

The chain uses TRBV19 and TRBJ1-1, with TRBD1 matching 7 bases. CDR3 length: 14 amino acids. The junction had 7 bases not matched to a gene; V was cut back by 4 bases and J by 5 bases. CDR1 and CDR2 from the germline V gene are LNHDA and SQIVND (reference sequence). CDR3 in DNA: TGTGCCAGTAGTACCCAAACAGGGGTTACTGAAGCTTTCTTT. Protein sequence: CASSTQTGVTEAFF.